This TCR beta chain was identified during a study of blood T cell repertoires in COVID-19 (dated by TCRdb to 2019 to 2021). A note on the overall study: Samples covering the acute and convalescent phases of COVID-19 were provided by collaborators in the United States, Italy and Spain. The sample metadata nearly always contained a de-identified subject ID, COVID-19 status, age in years and sex. The samples were drawn from the first 160 participants of the ongoing ImmuneRACE study and from 1,254 subjects provided by 6 global collaborators. The prospective study material was composed of cDNA or gDNA derived from T cells, B-cell-depleted T cells, or PBMCs. Where available, HLA class I and class II types were taken from metadata supplied by the sample provider and were not determined by assay-based typing. Subjects who had been exposed to COVID-19, were actively infected with it, or had recovered from it provided the deeply sampled blood TCRbeta repertoires that made up the dataset. The repertoires were released in a freely available public database intended as a resource for research on the immune response to SARS-CoV-2. The investigation overall reported the following: The quantity of clinical and demographic metadata differed by source and by participant and was supplied without curation.

As regards this clone: What this receptor recognizes is not known. The input lacks base qualities; no much larger clone sits a single base away.

The immunoSEQ Assay, a bias-controlled multiplex PCR, was used to amplify TCRbeta CDR3 regions from genomic DNA. In the original analysis: The number of nucleated cells in each sample was estimated from the amplification of reference gene primers within the assay. To quantify the absolute abundance of each unique TCRbeta CDR3 rearrangement, sequence reads were collapsed and filtered. For each sample, productive Simpson clonality was calculated as the square root of Simpson's diversity index over productive rearrangements. TCRdb's version of the immuneACCESS table is confined to in-frame rearrangements and falls short of the full clone set. An unresolved V gene accounts for under half of the shortfall where checked; the remainder is of unknown origin. That table furnishes V, J and clone size, whereas the DNA furnished D and trimming. Within this sample are 50,000 or so clones, with less than 90% of them counted one time only. The top ten clonotypes cover around 2.7% of the sample.

The collaborating institutions used their own protocols to collect whole blood in K2EDTA tubes. For TCRbeta analysis, collaborators shipped samples as frozen whole blood, isolated PBMCs, or DNA extracted from either of those sample types. CDR1 is given as SGHAT and CDR2 as FQNNGV, both from the germline V gene. V has 3 bases trimmed and J has 4 bases trimmed; junction bases matching no gene number 9. From cysteine to phenylalanine, the CDR3 is 17 amino acids long. Only CDR3 DNA is held: 51 bases, read in frame from base 1. The chain employs TRBV11-2 and TRBJ1-3, with 10 central nucleotides matching TRBD1. The receptor was derived from a man aged 45-65 years with acute or convalescent COVID-19. Sequenced input: peripheral blood. The nucleotide sequence is given as TGTGCCAGCAGCTTCGTTGCCGGGACAGGGGACGGAAACACCATATATTTT. Translated, this is CASSFVAGTGDGNTIYF.